This T cell receptor (beta chain) is drawn from a study of T cell responses to AZD1222 COVID-19 vaccine. A note on this clone: No antigen is known for it.

Here immunoSEQ multiplex PCR was the method, and the copy in TCRdb shows in-frame clones only, minus some. The table includes 150,000 to 250,000 clones, about nine tenths detected once. Notes on the study in general: Donors were largely white British and mainly female; clonal diversity was possibly underestimated.

V dropped 3 bases and J dropped 6 bases, with 9 bases sitting between them. Looked up from germline, CDR1 is MDHEN and CDR2 is SYDVKM. The CDR3 length is 13 residues. The input for sequencing was peripheral blood, taken 28 days after the second AZD1222 dose. V and J are TRBV28 and TRBJ2-1; D not resolved. The origin of this receptor is an adult who received the AZD1222 COVID-19 vaccine. CDR3 sequence (DNA): TGTGCCAGCAGTTTTTCCCAGACCAATGAGCAGTTCTTC. Amino acids: CASSFSQTNEQFF.